This T cell receptor beta chain was found in a study of T cells in Graves' hyperthyroidism and ophthalmopathy. The overall study: Peripheral blood was acquired at first diagnosis, ahead of any therapy whatsoever.

Germline CDR1 reads SGHTA; CDR2 reads FQGTGA. The CDR3 runs to 15 residues. Trimming cost V 6 bases and J 5 bases; bases outside gene matches: 12. Graves' hyperthyroidism was deemed stable given no ophthalmopathy progression within 18 months. Pregnant or lactating patients were excluded, as were those with uncontrolled infection or other autoimmune disease. TCR beta CDR3 region amplification was performed from RNA transcripts. During a first-round RT-PCR of the TCR CDR3, the HTBI primer set was used. TCRdb analysed the multiplex PCR reads with MiXCR anew, one entry per CDR3 protein. Of 470,000 or so distinct CDR3 sequences listed, around 21% are singletons.

The sample was blood. This receptor was obtained from a young man with Graves' hyperthyroidism. The genes are TRBV7-3 and TRBJ2-5; 7 bases agree with TRBD2. The CDR3 reads CASRPTGAGRETQYF. The CDR3 bases are TGTGCCAGCAGGCCCACCGGGGCCGGGAGGGAGACCCAGTACTTC.